These 18 T cell receptor beta chains were all obtained from the same sample, sequenced in a study of T cell changes during pregnancy in multiple sclerosis. TCRdb keeps only in-frame clones here, not all; method: immunoSEQ multiplex PCR. The data contain tens of thousands of clones, more than 90% of them singletons. This material consisted of CD4+ T cells from peripheral blood mononuclear cells, taken in the first trimester of pregnancy. The source of these receptors is a female donor with multiple sclerosis, enrolled in a pregnancy study.

The rearrangement links TRBV5-4 to TRBJ1-1, with 10 bases that match TRBD1. CDR1 and CDR2 (germline): SGHNT, YYREEE (reference sequence). The CDR3 consists of 14 residues. V trimming: 5 bases; J trimming: 3 bases; junction bases outside the gene matches: 4. The CDR3 region is CASSPGTGDTEAFF. The CDR3 nucleotides read TGTGCCAGCAGTCCCGGGACAGGGGACACTGAAGCTTTCTTT.

V and J are TRBV27 and TRBJ2-1; 12 bases are shared with TRBD2. Germline V gene sequence: CDR1 MNHEY, CDR2 SMNVEV (reference sequence). The CDR3 is 15 amino acids. Trimming removed 6 bases from V and 4 bases from J; junction bases left unmatched: 4. CDR3 nucleotides: TGTGCCAGCAGCCAAGGGACTAGCGGGTACAATGAGCAGTTCTTC. Amino acids: CASSQGTSGYNEQFF.

V gene TRBV28 combines with J gene TRBJ2-3, with 12 nucleotides matching TRBD2. Germline CDR1 is MDHEN and CDR2 is SYDVKM. The CDR3 covers 15 residues. With 2 bases clipped from V and 4 bases from J, the junction kept 1 base outside the gene matches. The CDR3 reads CASSLRLAGADTQYF. The CDR3 bases are TGTGCCAGCAGTTTAAGACTAGCGGGAGCAGATACGCAGTATTTT.

The chain links TRBV28 to TRBJ2-7; the D is unclear. This CDR3 has 15 residues. Looked up from germline, CDR1 is MDHEN and CDR2 is SYDVKM. Trimming removed 0 bases at V and 2 bases at J, with 11 bases between. The CDR3 coding sequence is TGTGCCAGCAGTTTATGGAAACTGCGGCCCTACGAGCAGTACTTC. Protein: CASSLWKLRPYEQYF.

The chain joins TRBV6-1 to TRBJ1-2; D is unresolved. The V and J ends lost 1 base and 4 bases respectively, with 7 bases between them. The CDR3 is made up of 13 amino acids. The V gene's germline CDR1 is MNHNS and CDR2 SASEGT. DNA for the CDR3: TGTGCCAGCAGTGAAGAACAGATCTATGGCTACACCTTC. It is translated as CASSEEQIYGYTF.

The gene calls are TRBV28 and TRBJ2-3; TRBD1 matches at 7 bases. CDR3 length equals 13 residues. V lost 5 bases to trimming and J lost 4 bases; unmatched junction nucleotides: 3. Germline CDR1 is MDHEN and CDR2 is SYDVKM. The CDR3 spells CASSLGGADTQYF. CDR3 DNA sequence: TGTGCCAGCAGTCTAGGGGGCGCAGATACGCAGTATTTT.

This chain joins TRBV5-4 and TRBJ1-2; D gene uncertain. V gave up 4 bases and J gave up 7 bases, with 11 bases separating them. Germline assignment: CDR1 SGHNT and CDR2 YYREEE (reference sequence). The CDR3 extends over 12 amino acids. The CDR3 here is CASSPPRGGYTF. The CDR3 DNA reads as TGTGCCAGCAGCCCCCCCCGCGGTGGCTACACCTTC. The complete variable domain, with remaining parts taken from reference TRBV5-4 and TRBJ1-2, reads ETGVTQSPTHLIKTRGQQVTLRCSSQSGHNTVSWYQQALGQGPQFIFQYYREEENGRGNFPPRFSGLQFPNYSSELNVNALELDDSALYLCASSPPRGGYTFGSGTRLTVV.

This rearrangement joins TRBV28 to TRBJ2-7; D possibly corresponds to TRBD1 (6 bases). The CDR3 loop spans 15 amino acids. Looked up from germline, CDR1 is MDHEN and CDR2 is SYDVKM. With 3 bases removed from V and 0 bases from J, the gap between germline ends came to 12 bases. The CDR3 reads CASSFQDRHSYEQYF. CDR3 nucleotide sequence: TGTGCCAGCAGTTTTCAGGACAGACACTCCTACGAGCAGTACTTC.

The gene calls are TRBV4-3 and TRBJ1-3; D not certain. In germline, CDR1 is LGHNA, CDR2 YSLEER. The CDR3 covers 15 residues. V was pared by 5 bases and J by 3 bases, with 14 bases between. CDR3 in amino acids: CASSSTAGSGNTIYF. The CDR3 DNA follows: TGCGCCAGCAGCTCCACAGCGGGCAGTGGAAACACCATATATTTT.

V is TRBV5-1 and J is TRBJ2-7, with D perhaps TRBD2 (5 bases). The V gene lost 4 bases and the J gene lost 3 bases, with 14 bases spanning the gap. From germline, CDR1 is SGHRS and CDR2 YFSETQ. The CDR3 loop spans 14 amino acids. The CDR3 DNA is TGCGCCAGCAGCGCAGGACTTGCGAGCTACGAGCAGTACTTC. It yields the protein CASSAGLASYEQYF.

The rearrangement links TRBV6-6 to TRBJ2-1, with TRBD1 matching over 12 bases. CDR1 and CDR2 from the germline V gene are MNHNY and SVGAGI (reference sequence). The CDR3 length is 13 residues. This CDR3 is CVLGQGAGNEQFF. CDR3 bases: TGTGTCCTGGGACAGGGGGCGGGTAATGAGCAGTTCTTC.

The CDR3 here is CASSLPTGDGETQYF. Written as DNA, the CDR3 is TGTGCCAGCAGTTTGCCCACAGGGGATGGGGAGACCCAGTACTTC. This chain joins TRBV28 and TRBJ2-5; 7 nucleotides align to TRBD1. V shed 3 bases, J shed 5 bases, and the junction held 9 bases outside the gene matches. Germline lookup yields CDR1 MDHEN and CDR2 SYDVKM. This CDR3 is 15 amino acids long.

The chain's CDR3 is CASTRSGTGPYEQYF. CDR3 DNA: TGTGCCAGCACCCGATCCGGGACTGGTCCCTACGAGCAGTACTTC. The chain employs TRBV6-6 and TRBJ2-7; possibly TRBD2 for D (6 bases). This CDR3 has 15 amino acids. The germline V gene has CDR1 MNHNY and CDR2 SVGAGI (reference sequence). The germline V and J ends were trimmed by 7 bases and 2 bases, with 18 bases remaining between them.

The chain combines TRBV6-5 with TRBJ2-3, with 7 bases lining up with TRBD1. The V segment lost 6 bases and the J segment 9 bases; nucleotides outside the gene matches: 9. Germline V gene lookup returns CDR1 MNHEY and CDR2 SVGAGI. The CDR3 has 13 residues. In DNA form, the CDR3 reads TGTGCCAGCAGATCGGGACAGTCGCGGACGCAGTATTTT. Its translation is CASRSGQSRTQYF.

This clone was counted between two and nine times. The CDR3 DNA reads as TGTGCCAGCAGCGTCACAGGGGGCACGACTGAAGCTTTCTTT. This encodes CASSVTGGTTEAFF. This chain uses TRBV9 with TRBJ1-1; 9 bases are shared with TRBD1. The trim removed 2 bases at V and 5 bases at J, leaving 4 bases unmatched. This CDR3 is 14 amino acids long. Germline V lookup: CDR1 SGDLS, CDR2 YYNGEE.

The gene calls are TRBV5-8 and TRBJ2-7, with TRBD2 identical over 11 bases. In germline, CDR1 is SGHTS, CDR2 YDEGEE. The CDR3 runs to 17 residues. V was pared by 4 bases and J by 7 bases, with 16 bases of the junction left unmatched. The CDR3 is CASSILPVAGGPGEQYF. The CDR3 DNA is TGTGCCAGCAGCATCTTGCCTGTAGCGGGAGGGCCTGGTGAGCAGTACTTC.

The chain carries TRBV30 and TRBJ2-5; D is uncertain. CDR1 is GTSNPN, CDR2 SVGIG, per germline (reference sequence). V was clipped by 1 base and J by 7 bases, with 7 bases between them. The CDR3 is made up of 11 amino acids. CDR3 residues: CAWSGAGTQYF. The DNA for the CDR3 is TGTGCCTGGAGTGGGGCAGGGACCCAGTACTTC.

The rearrangement links TRBV19 to TRBJ2-3; D is perhaps TRBD2 (5 bases). V lost 7 bases and J 5 bases, leaving 16 bases between the germline ends. There are 14 residues in the CDR3. Germline lookup yields CDR1 LNHDA and CDR2 SQIVND (reference sequence). The CDR3 protein is CASKRAVGRDTQYF. For the CDR3, the DNA is TGTGCCAGTAAGAGAGCGGTCGGTAGAGATACGCAGTATTTT. The variable domain in full, with the rest retrieved from reference TRBV19 and TRBJ2-3, is DGGITQSPKYLFRKEGQNVTLSCEQNLNHDAMYWYRQDPGQGLRLIYYSQIVNDFQKGDIAEGYSVSREKKESFPLTVTSAQKNPTAFYLCASKRAVGRDTQYFGPGTRLTVL.